Given below is one T cell receptor beta chain in context. The data originate from a study of CD8 T cells in Susac syndrome. RNA was extracted with the RNeasy kit, and a quantity of about 0.45 to 1 ug was reverse transcribed using random hexamers. TCR beta CDR3 was amplified by immunoSEQ multiplex PCR. This amplification extended across 54 Vbeta and 13 Jbeta segments. Via MiXCR, TCRdb re-called the immunoSEQ multiplex PCR reads, giving one row per CDR3 protein. The table records approximately 120,000 distinct CDR3 sequences, around 91% of them present only once. The CDR3 contains 15 residues. The V gene end was trimmed by 0 bases and the J gene end by 8 bases; junction bases not matched to a gene: 7. Per the germline V gene, CDR1 is SSHAT and CDR2 is FNYEAQ (reference sequence).

This receptor was identified in a human donor with multiple sclerosis. The chain combines TRBV7-7 with TRBJ2-1, with TRBD2 identical over 7 bases. Input material: CD8+ T cells from PBMCs. Here the CDR3 DNA reads TGTGCCAGCAGCTTAGCGGGAGGGCCCGGGGATGAGCAGTTCTTC. It encodes CASSLAGGPGDEQFF.